Below, 15 T cell receptor beta chains from the same sample are listed, as sequenced in a study of early T cells in non-severe SARS-CoV-2 infection. TCRdb itself ran the 5' RACE reads through MiXCR, one entry per CDR3 protein. The repertoire holds about 25,000 distinct CDR3 sequences, around 4.6% seen once, with around 10% in the top ten. The sequenced sample consisted of whole blood. These receptors originate from an adult who was a healthcare worker with PCR-confirmed SARS-CoV-2 infection or an uninfected control (not recorded which).

By its share, this clonotype is medium-sized. The gene calls are TRBV7-2 and TRBJ2-7; 10 bases are a match to TRBD2. The CDR3 covers 15 residues. V shed 5 bases and J 3 bases; nucleotides not matched to a gene: 7. Looked up from germline, CDR1 is SGHTA and CDR2 is FQGNSA. The DNA for the CDR3 is TGTGCCAGCAGCCAATCAGCGGGAGGGCTCTACGAGCAGTACTTC. Translated, it gives CASSQSAGGLYEQYF.

Many counts were recorded for this clonotype. V usage is TRBV4-2 and J usage is TRBJ2-1; 14 positions match TRBD2. This CDR3 contains 18 residues. Trimming removed 4 bases from V and 8 bases from J; junction bases left unmatched: 13. Germline V lookup: CDR1 LGHNA, CDR2 YNFKEQ. The CDR3 coding sequence is TGTGCCAGCAGCCCAGGCCTTTACCTGGGACTAGCGGGAGATGAGCAGTTCTTC. Translating gives CASSPGLYLGLAGDEQFF.

This chain uses TRBV6-5 with TRBJ2-1, with D possibly TRBD1 on 5 matching bases. Germline V gene data show CDR1 as MNHEY and CDR2 as SVGAGI. Trimming stripped 2 bases from V and 10 bases from J, with 9 bases between. The CDR3 length is 12 residues. CDR3: CASSYTGREQFF. Written as DNA, the CDR3 is TGTGCCAGCAGTTACACAGGAAGAGAGCAGTTCTTC.

This clonotype was seen many times. This chain links TRBV20-1 with TRBJ2-2, with TRBD2 matching over 10 bases. The CDR3 extends over 15 amino acids. Looked up from germline, CDR1 is DFQATT and CDR2 is SNEGSKA (reference sequence). V gave up 4 bases and J gave up 4 bases; unmatched junction bases: 6. CDR3 in DNA: TGCAGTGCTACTAGCGGGAGTCGTGGCACCGGGGAGCTGTTTTTT. Amino acids: CSATSGSRGTGELFF.

This clonotype occurred many times. The J gene is TRBJ2-1, the V gene TRBV12-3 or TRBV12-4; 8 positions agree with TRBD1. The CDR3 loop spans 14 amino acids. Trimming cost V 10 bases and J 5 bases; bases outside gene matches: 10. The CDR3 loop reads CATSRTGSHNEQFF. In DNA form, the CDR3 reads TGTGCCACCTCCCGGACAGGGTCCCACAATGAGCAGTTCTTC.

The sample holds a few counts of this clonotype. This sequence joins TRBV12-5 and TRBJ2-1; 12 bases are shared with TRBD2. From germline, CDR1 is LGHNT and CDR2 FRNRAP. This CDR3 has 17 residues. Germline trimming cut 6 bases from V and 2 bases from J; bases unmatched to any gene: 8. CDR3 residues: CASGTTSGSGAYNEQFF. As DNA, the CDR3 is TGTGCTAGTGGCACGACTAGCGGGAGCGGCGCCTACAATGAGCAGTTCTTC. The full variable domain, with the rest looked up from reference TRBV12-5 and TRBJ2-1, is DARVTQTPRHKVTEMGQEVTMRCQPILGHNTVFWYRQTMMQGLELLAYFRNRAPLDDSGMPKDRFSAEMPDATLATLKIQPSEPRDSAVYFCASGTTSGSGAYNEQFFGPGTRLTVL.

This clonotype showed up many times. The chain couples TRBV12-3 or TRBV12-4 to TRBJ1-2, with 7 bases identical to TRBD1. The length of the CDR3 is 14 residues. J was trimmed by 6 bases and V by 6 bases; bases with no gene match: 10. The CDR3 DNA reads TGTGCCAGCAGCTCGCGGGACAGATTTAATGGCTACACCTTC. Encoded protein: CASSSRDRFNGYTF.

This clonotype was counted ten times or more. CDR3 in amino acids: CASSLEASGRNNEQFF. Here the CDR3 DNA reads TGCGCCAGCAGCTTGGAGGCTAGCGGGAGGAACAATGAGCAGTTCTTC. The rearrangement uses TRBV5-1 and TRBJ2-1; TRBD2 matches at 11 bases. CDR3 size: 16 residues. V lost 0 bases, J lost 5 bases, and 4 bases stayed unmatched. From germline, CDR1 is SGHRS and CDR2 YFSETQ.

This clonotype was counted at least ten times. The rearrangement joins TRBV6-1 to TRBJ2-7, with 10 bases lining up with TRBD2. The CDR3 covers 15 residues. V was pared by 6 bases and J by 3 bases, with 8 bases of the junction left unmatched. Germline V gives CDR1 MNHNS, CDR2 SASEGT. DNA of the CDR3: TGTGCCAGCAGCCGCGGGACTAGCGTTAGCTACGAGCAGTACGTC. Translating it yields CASSRGTSVSYEQYV.

The chain carries TRBV5-1 and TRBJ2-7; D unclear. V dropped 0 bases and J dropped 1 base, with 8 bases sitting between them. Germline CDR1 and CDR2: SGHRS and YFSETQ. This CDR3 comprises 14 residues. The CDR3 bases are TGCGCCAGCAGCTTGGATAGCCCTTCCTACGAGCAGTACGTC. Translating gives CASSLDSPSYEQYV.

This clonotype came up many times. The rearrangement links TRBV18 to TRBJ2-7, with D perhaps TRBD1 (5 bases). The CDR3 totals 12 residues. The V and J ends lost 3 bases and 3 bases respectively, with 6 bases between them. Germline V gene sequence: CDR1 KGHSH, CDR2 LQKENI. CDR3 region: CASSPRVYEQYF. The DNA for the CDR3 is TGTGCCAGCTCACCCAGGGTCTACGAGCAGTACTTC.

The V and J genes are TRBV4-3 and TRBJ2-1; 9 bases fit TRBD2. V dropped 0 bases and J dropped 9; count of bases not matched to a gene: 9. CDR3 length: 16 residues. Germline V CDR1 and CDR2: LGHNA, YSLEER. CDR3 in DNA: TGCGCCAGCAGCCAAGAAGGGGCGGGAGGGCCGGTTGAGCAGTTCTTC. It encodes CASSQEGAGGPVEQFF.

This clonotype was detected many times. This sequence joins TRBV6-5 and TRBJ1-1; a weak D match, TRBD1 (6 bases). CDR1 MNHEY and CDR2 SVGAGI come from the germline V gene. The CDR3 has 17 residues. The germline V and J ends were trimmed by 2 bases and 4 bases, with 20 bases remaining between them. CDR3 DNA sequence: TGTGCCAGCAGTTACCGAACTCCGGGACCCAGGGGCACTGAAGCTTTCTTT. This gives the protein CASSYRTPGPRGTEAFF.

The table lists this clonotype with many counts. The genes are TRBV20-1 and TRBJ2-1; TRBD2 agrees at 7 bases. Germline CDR1 and CDR2: DFQATT and SNEGSKA (reference sequence). This CDR3 comprises 16 residues. Unmatched junction bases numbered 9, after V lost 0 bases and J lost 4 bases. CDR3 region: CSARDSLAVLYNEQFF. CDR3 in DNA: TGCAGTGCTAGAGATTCCCTAGCGGTCCTATACAATGAGCAGTTCTTC.

This clonotype showed up many times. The chain couples TRBV28 to TRBJ2-7; D tentatively fits TRBD1 or TRBD2 (6 bases each). This CDR3 comprises 16 residues. Germline loops: CDR1 MDHEN, CDR2 SYDVKM. The germline V and J ends were trimmed by 5 bases and 2 bases, with 19 bases remaining between them. CDR3 coding DNA: TGTGCCAGCAGTCTGCTGGGGGGCCCCGAGGCCTACGAGCAGTACTTC. As protein: CASSLLGGPEAYEQYF.